This TCR beta chain stems from a study of T cell repertoires in cytomegalovirus infection. Looking at the study overall: Newly reported HLA-C-restricted and thoroughly characterized HLA-B-restricted CMV epitopes were employed. Both a matching HLA type and CMV infection were indicated by public TCR beta signatures.

Study-wide findings and caveats: CMV-specific TCR beta clonotypes restricted by HLA-C were the ones dominating the ex vivo response. Of the TCR beta families, the public ones yielded a cumulative frequency that identified carriers of CMV plus the relevant HLA.

TCRdb itself ran the reads through MiXCR, one entry per CDR3 protein. The sample gives about 920,000 distinct CDR3 sequences, roughly 31% of which show up once; roughly 13% is in the top ten. With regard to this clonotype: As yet, its antigen is unknown.

This CDR3 region has 13 residues. V was trimmed by 6 bases and J by 4 bases, leaving 12 bases between them. Germline CDR1 is MNHEY and CDR2 is SMNVEV (reference sequence). The chain carries TRBV27 and TRBJ1-1; D uncertain. The sequencing used cultured CD8+ T cells from PBMCs, collected from culture after CMV antigen stimulation. This clonotype was sampled from a human donor in good health (CMV status not recorded). Some clones in this sample may be carry-over from other donors' samples. The CDR3 sequence is CASRYGRTTEAFF. DNA for the CDR3: TGTGCCAGCAGATACGGAAGGACCACTGAAGCTTTCTTT.